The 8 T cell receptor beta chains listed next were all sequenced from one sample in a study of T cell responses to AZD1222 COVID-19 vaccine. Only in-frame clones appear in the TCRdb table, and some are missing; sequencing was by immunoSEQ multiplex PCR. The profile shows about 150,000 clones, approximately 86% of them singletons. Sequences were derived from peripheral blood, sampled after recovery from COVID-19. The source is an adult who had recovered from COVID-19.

The CDR3 sequence is CASSITGAATEAFF. Here the CDR3 DNA reads TGTGCCAGTAGTATAACAGGGGCCGCCACTGAAGCTTTCTTT. The V and J genes are TRBV19 and TRBJ1-1; 7 positions agree with TRBD1. This CDR3 region has 14 residues. Germline lookup yields CDR1 LNHDA and CDR2 SQIVND (reference sequence). The ends lost 2 bases at V and 4 bases at J; junction bases unmatched: 4.

The DNA of the CDR3 is TGTGCCAGCAGTTCGGGACAGTTTAAGGTGGGCTACACCTTC. Translated, it gives CASSSGQFKVGYTF. The chain joins TRBV27 to TRBJ1-2; 7 bases are a match to TRBD1. CDR3 length equals 14 residues. Germline CDR1 is MNHEY and CDR2 is SMNVEV (reference sequence). Trimming took 4 bases from V and 8 from J; bases not matched to a gene: 10.

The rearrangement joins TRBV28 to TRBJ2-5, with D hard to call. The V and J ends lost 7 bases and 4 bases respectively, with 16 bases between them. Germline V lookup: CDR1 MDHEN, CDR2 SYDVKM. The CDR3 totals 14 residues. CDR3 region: CASKKGYGSETQYF. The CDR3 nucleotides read TGTGCCAGCAAAAAGGGATACGGATCAGAGACCCAGTACTTC.

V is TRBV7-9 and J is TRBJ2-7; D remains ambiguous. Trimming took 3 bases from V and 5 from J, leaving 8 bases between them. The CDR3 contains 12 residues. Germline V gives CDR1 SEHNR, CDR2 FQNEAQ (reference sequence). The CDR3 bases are TGTGCCAGCAGCTTGGTGGCGGACGAGCAGTACTTC. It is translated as CASSLVADEQYF.

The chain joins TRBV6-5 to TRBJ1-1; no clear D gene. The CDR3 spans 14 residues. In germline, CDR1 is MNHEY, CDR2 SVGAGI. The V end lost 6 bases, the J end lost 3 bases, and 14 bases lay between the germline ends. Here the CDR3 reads CASSQAPGDTEAFF. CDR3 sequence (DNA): TGTGCCAGCAGCCAGGCCCCGGGTGACACTGAAGCTTTCTTT.

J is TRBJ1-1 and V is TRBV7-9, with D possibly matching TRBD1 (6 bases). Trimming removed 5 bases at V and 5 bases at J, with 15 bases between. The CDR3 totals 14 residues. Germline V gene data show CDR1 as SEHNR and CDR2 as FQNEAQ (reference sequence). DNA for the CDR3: TGTGCCAGCAGCGTCTACAGGGAGGGGACTGAAGCTTTCTTT. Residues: CASSVYREGTEAFF.

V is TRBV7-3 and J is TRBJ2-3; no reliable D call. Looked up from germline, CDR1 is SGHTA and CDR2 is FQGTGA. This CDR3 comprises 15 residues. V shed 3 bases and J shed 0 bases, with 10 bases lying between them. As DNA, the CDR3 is TGTGCCAGCAGCTTCGGAGCGTCTAGCACAGATACGCAGTATTTT. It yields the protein CASSFGASSTDTQYF.

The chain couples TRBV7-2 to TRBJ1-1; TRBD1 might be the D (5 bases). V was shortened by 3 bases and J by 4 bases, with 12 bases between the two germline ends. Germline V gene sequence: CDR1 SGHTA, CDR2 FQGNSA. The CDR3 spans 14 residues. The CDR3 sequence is CASSFEGFSTEAFF. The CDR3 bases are TGTGCCAGCAGCTTTGAGGGGTTTTCCACTGAAGCTTTCTTT.